A single sample is the source of the 9 T cell receptor beta chains below, sequenced in a study of blood T cell repertoires in COVID-19 (dated by TCRdb to 2019 to 2021). The library was obtained by the immunoSEQ multiplex PCR assay. In its TCRdb copy, this immuneACCESS table keeps in-frame sequences only and misses some clones. Where compared with another copy, unresolved V genes explain less than half of these, and the others have no known cause. The sample profile shows under 300,000 clones; approximately 88% of them were found once. The top ten constitute under 0.95% of the sample. Sequencing was carried out using peripheral blood. All receptors come from a woman in her 30s with acute or convalescent COVID-19.

V gene TRBV25-1 combines with J gene TRBJ1-4, with 7 bases matching TRBD1. J gave up 1 base and V 4 bases, and 9 bases lay outside the gene matches. The CDR3 loop spans 17 amino acids. Germline V gene sequence: CDR1 MGHDK, CDR2 SYGVNS. The CDR3 region is CASSGRQGVGTNEKLFF. The CDR3 region has the DNA TGTGCCAGCAGTGGGCGACAGGGTGTCGGAACTAATGAAAAACTGTTTTTT.

The chain combines TRBV5-8 with TRBJ2-2, with 8 bases aligning to TRBD2. Germline assignment: CDR1 SGHTS and CDR2 YDEGEE. The CDR3 runs to 15 residues. Trimming removed 4 bases from V and 1 base from J; junction bases left unmatched: 3. In nucleotides, the CDR3 is TGTGCCAGCAGCCCCACTAGCGGGAACACCGGGGAGCTGTTTTTT. Its translation is CASSPTSGNTGELFF.

V is TRBV27 and J is TRBJ2-2, with TRBD2 identical over 7 bases. The CDR3 is 13 amino acids. Per germline, CDR1 MNHEY and CDR2 SMNVEV (reference sequence). With 10 bases clipped from V and 3 bases from J, the junction kept 5 bases outside the gene matches. CDR3 in amino acids: CATYGGYTGELFF. The CDR3 DNA follows: TGTGCCACCTACGGGGGGTACACCGGGGAGCTGTTTTTT.

V is TRBV18 and J is TRBJ2-7; TRBD1 agrees at 11 bases. The germline V gene has CDR1 KGHSH and CDR2 LQKENI. CDR3 length: 15 amino acids. Trimming cost V 3 bases and J 5 bases; bases outside gene matches: 6. The CDR3 loop is CASSPELGQGDEQYF. Written as DNA, the CDR3 is TGTGCCAGCTCACCCGAACTGGGACAGGGGGACGAGCAGTACTTC.

CDR3: CASSGQGMGTDTQYF. The CDR3 coding sequence is TGTGCCAGCTCGGGACAGGGGATGGGCACAGATACGCAGTATTTT. This sequence joins TRBV27 and TRBJ2-3; 10 bases line up with TRBD1. Germline trimming cut 8 bases from V and 1 base from J; bases unmatched to any gene: 6. Germline V CDR1 and CDR2: MNHEY, SMNVEV (reference sequence). The CDR3 extends over 15 amino acids.

This clone appeared once. V is TRBV30 and J is TRBJ1-5; no definite D call. This CDR3 is built from 12 residues. Germline assignment: CDR1 GTSNPN and CDR2 SVGIG (reference sequence). Trimming shortened V by 1 base and J by 12 bases, and 13 bases separated the two germline ends. In nucleotides, the CDR3 is TGTGCCTGGAGTGCCCCCCTCAGCGACCAGCATTTT. Its protein product is CAWSAPLSDQHF.

The chain employs TRBV19 and TRBJ2-7, with D perhaps matching TRBD2 (5 bases). Trimming shortened V by 6 bases and J by 3 bases, and 15 bases separated the two germline ends. This CDR3 region has 14 residues. Germline lookup yields CDR1 LNHDA and CDR2 SQIVND (reference sequence). The DNA of the CDR3 is TGTGCCAGTAGGCAGGCGACTGGGAGCTACGAGCAGTACTTC. This encodes CASRQATGSYEQYF.

The rearrangement links TRBV6-4 to TRBJ2-3; TRBD1 aligns across 7 bases. J lost 4 bases, V lost 3 bases, and 7 bases had no gene match. The CDR3 is made up of 15 amino acids. Germline CDR1 and CDR2: MRHNA and SNTAGT. The CDR3 reads CASSEGGGHADTQYF. The CDR3 bases are TGTGCCAGCAGTGAAGGGGGCGGGCATGCAGATACGCAGTATTTT.

Only a few counts were recorded for this clone. This sequence joins TRBV6-2 or TRBV6-3 and TRBJ1-5; maybe TRBD1 (6 bases). CDR1 MNHEY and CDR2 SVGEGT come from the germline V gene. The CDR3 runs to 14 residues. Trimming took 5 bases from V and 4 from J, leaving 12 bases between them. The CDR3 protein is CASSDTGLNQPQHF. CDR3 DNA sequence: TGTGCCAGCAGTGACACAGGGTTGAATCAGCCCCAGCATTTT.